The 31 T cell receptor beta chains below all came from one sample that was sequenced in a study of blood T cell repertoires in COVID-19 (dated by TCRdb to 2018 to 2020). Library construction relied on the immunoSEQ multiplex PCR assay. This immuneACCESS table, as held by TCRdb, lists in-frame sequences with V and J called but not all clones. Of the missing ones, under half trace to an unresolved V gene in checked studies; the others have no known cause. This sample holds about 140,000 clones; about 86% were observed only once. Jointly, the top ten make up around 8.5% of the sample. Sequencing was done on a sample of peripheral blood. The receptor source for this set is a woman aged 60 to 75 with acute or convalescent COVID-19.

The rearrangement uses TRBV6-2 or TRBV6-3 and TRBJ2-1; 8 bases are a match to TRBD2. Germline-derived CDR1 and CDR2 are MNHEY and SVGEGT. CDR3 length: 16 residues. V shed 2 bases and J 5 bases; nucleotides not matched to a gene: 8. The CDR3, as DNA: TGTGCCAGCAGTTACCCCAGAGCGGGGGCCAACAATGAGCAGTTCTTC. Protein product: CASSYPRAGANNEQFF.

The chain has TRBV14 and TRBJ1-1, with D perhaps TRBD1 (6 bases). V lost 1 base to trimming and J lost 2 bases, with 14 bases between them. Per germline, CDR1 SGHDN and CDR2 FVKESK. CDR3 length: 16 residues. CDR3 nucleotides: TGTGCCAGCAGCCAAGCGGTAGACAGGTTCAACACTGAAGCTTTCTTT. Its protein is CASSQAVDRFNTEAFF.

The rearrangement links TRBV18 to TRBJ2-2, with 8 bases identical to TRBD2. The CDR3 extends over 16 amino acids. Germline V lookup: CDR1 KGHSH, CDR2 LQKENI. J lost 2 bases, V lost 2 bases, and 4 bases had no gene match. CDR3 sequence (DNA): TGTGCCAGCTCACCAATTAGCGGGGCAAACACCGGGGAGCTGTTTTTT. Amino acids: CASSPISGANTGELFF.

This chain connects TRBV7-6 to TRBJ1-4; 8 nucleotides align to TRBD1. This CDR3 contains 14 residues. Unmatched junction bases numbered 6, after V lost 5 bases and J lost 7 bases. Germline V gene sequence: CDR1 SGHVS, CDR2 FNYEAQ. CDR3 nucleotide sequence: TGTGCCAGCAGCCTCGGACAGGGTGGTGAAAAACTGTTTTTT. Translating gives CASSLGQGGEKLFF.

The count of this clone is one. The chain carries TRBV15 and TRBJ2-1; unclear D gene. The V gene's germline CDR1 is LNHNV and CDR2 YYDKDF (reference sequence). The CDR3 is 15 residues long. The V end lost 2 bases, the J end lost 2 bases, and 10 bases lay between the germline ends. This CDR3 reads CATSRWQSPYNEQFF. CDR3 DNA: TGTGCCACCAGCAGATGGCAGTCGCCCTACAATGAGCAGTTCTTC.

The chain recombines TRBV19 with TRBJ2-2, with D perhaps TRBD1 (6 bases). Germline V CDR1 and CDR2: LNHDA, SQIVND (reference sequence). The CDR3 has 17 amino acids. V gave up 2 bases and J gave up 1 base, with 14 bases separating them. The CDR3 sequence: CASSILKGTLNTGELFF. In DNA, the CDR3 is TGTGCCAGTAGTATACTTAAAGGGACATTGAACACCGGGGAGCTGTTTTTT.

In nucleotides, the CDR3 is TGTGCCAGCAGTCCCCTCGGGACTAGCGGGGGCGGGCAGTACTTC. Translating gives CASSPLGTSGGGQYF. V usage is TRBV27 and J usage is TRBJ2-7, with 14 bases aligning to TRBD2. CDR1 MNHEY and CDR2 SMNVEV come from the germline V gene (reference sequence). The ends lost 5 bases at V and 9 bases at J; junction bases unmatched: 9. CDR3 size: 15 residues.

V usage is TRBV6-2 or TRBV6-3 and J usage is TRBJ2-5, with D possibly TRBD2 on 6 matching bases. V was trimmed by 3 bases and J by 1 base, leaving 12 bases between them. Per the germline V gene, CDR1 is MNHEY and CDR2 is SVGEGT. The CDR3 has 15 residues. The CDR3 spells CASSYVGGSQETQYF. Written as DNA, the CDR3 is TGTGCCAGCAGTTATGTGGGGGGAAGCCAAGAGACCCAGTACTTC.

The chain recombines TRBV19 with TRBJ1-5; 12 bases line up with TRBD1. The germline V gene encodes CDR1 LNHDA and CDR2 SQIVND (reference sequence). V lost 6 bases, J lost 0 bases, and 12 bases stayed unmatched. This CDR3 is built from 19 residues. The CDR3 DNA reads TGTGCCAGTAGACGTTCGGGACAGGGGGCCGGGTATAGCAATCAGCCCCAGCATTTT. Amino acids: CASRRSGQGAGYSNQPQHF.

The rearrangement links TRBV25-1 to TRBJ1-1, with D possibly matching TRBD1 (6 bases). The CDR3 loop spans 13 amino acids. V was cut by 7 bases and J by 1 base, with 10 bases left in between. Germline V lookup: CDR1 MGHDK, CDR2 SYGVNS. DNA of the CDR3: TGTGCCAGCAAAGGACAGACGAACACTGAAGCTTTCTTT. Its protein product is CASKGQTNTEAFF.

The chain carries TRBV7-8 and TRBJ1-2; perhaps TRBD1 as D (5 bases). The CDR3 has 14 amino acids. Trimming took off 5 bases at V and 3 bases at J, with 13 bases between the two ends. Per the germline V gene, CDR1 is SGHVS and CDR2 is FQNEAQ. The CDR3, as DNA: TGTGCCAGCAGCCGACAAGGGGTTGACTATGGCTACACCTTC. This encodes CASSRQGVDYGYTF.

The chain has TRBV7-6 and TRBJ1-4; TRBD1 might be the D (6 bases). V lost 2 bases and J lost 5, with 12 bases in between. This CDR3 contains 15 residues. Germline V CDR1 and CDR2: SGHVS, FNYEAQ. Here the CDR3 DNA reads TGTGCCAGCAGCTTAAATAAGGGGGTAAATGAAAAACTGTTTTTT. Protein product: CASSLNKGVNEKLFF.

The chain's CDR3 is CASSRDRQETQYF. CDR3 DNA sequence: TGTGCCAGCAGCCGGGACAGGCAAGAGACCCAGTACTTC. The V and J genes are TRBV11-2 and TRBJ2-5, with 8 bases identical to TRBD1. The CDR3 is 13 residues long. With 5 bases clipped from V and 2 bases from J, the junction kept 1 base outside the gene matches. Looked up from germline, CDR1 is SGHAT and CDR2 is FQNNGV.

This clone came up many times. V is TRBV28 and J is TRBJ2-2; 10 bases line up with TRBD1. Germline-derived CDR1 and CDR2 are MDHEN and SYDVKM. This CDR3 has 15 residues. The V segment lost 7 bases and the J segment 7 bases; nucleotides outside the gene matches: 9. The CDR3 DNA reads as TGTGCCAGCACCTCCCTTCGGACAGGGGGCGGGGAGCTGTTTTTT. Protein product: CASTSLRTGGGELFF.

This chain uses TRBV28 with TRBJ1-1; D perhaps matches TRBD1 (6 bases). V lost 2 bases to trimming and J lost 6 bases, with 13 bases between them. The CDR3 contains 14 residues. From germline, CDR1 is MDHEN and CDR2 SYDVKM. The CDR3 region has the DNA TGTGCCAGCAGTTTAGGGCAGGGGAAAGCTGAAGCTTTCTTT. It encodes CASSLGQGKAEAFF.

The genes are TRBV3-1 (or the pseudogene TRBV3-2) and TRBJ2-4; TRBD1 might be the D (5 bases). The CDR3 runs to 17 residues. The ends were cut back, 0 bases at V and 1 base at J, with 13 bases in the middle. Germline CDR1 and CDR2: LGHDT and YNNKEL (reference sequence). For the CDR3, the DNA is TGTGCCAGCAGCCAAGATGCTTCTTCAGGGGCCAAAAACATTCAGTACTTC. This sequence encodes CASSQDASSGAKNIQYF.

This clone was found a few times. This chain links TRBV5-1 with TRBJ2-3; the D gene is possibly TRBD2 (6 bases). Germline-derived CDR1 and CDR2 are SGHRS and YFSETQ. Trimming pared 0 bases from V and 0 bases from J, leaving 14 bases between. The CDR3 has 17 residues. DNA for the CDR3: TGCGCCAGCAGCTTGGCCGGTAGCGGTTCAAGCACAGATACGCAGTATTTT. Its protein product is CASSLAGSGSSTDTQYF.

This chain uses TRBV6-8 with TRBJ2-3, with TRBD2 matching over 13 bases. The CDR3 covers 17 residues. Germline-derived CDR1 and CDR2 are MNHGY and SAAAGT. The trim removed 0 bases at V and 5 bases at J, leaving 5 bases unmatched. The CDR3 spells CASSYSPTSGGLDTQYF. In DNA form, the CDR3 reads TGTGCCAGCAGTTACTCTCCGACTAGCGGGGGGTTAGATACGCAGTATTTT.

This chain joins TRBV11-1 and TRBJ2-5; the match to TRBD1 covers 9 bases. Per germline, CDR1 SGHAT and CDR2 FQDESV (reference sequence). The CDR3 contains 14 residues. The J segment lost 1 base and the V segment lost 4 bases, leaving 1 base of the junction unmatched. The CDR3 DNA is TGTGCCAGCAGCTGGGGACAGGGCCAAGAGACCCAGTACTTC. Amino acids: CASSWGQGQETQYF.

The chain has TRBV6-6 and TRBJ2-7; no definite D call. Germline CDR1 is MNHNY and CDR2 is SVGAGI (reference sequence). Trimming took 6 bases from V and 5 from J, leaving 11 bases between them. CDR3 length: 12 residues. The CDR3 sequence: CASSPQVHEQYF. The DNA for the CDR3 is TGTGCCAGCAGCCCGCAGGTTCACGAGCAGTACTTC.

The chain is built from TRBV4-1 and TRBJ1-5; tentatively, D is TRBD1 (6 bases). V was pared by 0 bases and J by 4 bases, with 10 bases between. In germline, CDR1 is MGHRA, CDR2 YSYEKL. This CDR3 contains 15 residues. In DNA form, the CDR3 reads TGCGCCAGCAGCCAAGAAACAGGGAGAAATCAGCCCCAGCATTTT. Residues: CASSQETGRNQPQHF.

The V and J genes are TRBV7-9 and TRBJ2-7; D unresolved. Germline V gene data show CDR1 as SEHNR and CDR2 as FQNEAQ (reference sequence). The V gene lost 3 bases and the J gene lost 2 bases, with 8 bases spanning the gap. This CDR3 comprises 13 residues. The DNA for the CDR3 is TGTGCCAGCAGCTTCCGGGTGGCCTACGAGCAGTACTTC. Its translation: CASSFRVAYEQYF.

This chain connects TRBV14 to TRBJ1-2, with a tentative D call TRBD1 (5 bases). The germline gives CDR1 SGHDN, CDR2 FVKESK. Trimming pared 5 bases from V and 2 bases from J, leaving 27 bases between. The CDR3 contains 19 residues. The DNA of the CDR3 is TGTGCCAGCAGCATAGGGTTTGAACAGGCCTATCATCCCAACTATGGCTACACCTTC. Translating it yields CASSIGFEQAYHPNYGYTF. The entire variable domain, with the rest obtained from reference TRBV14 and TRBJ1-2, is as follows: EAGVTQFPSHSVIEKGQTVTLRCDPISGHDNLYWYRRVMGKEIKFLLHFVKESKQDESGMPNNRFLAERTGGTYSTLKVQPAELEDSGVYFCASSIGFEQAYHPNYGYTFGSGTRLTVV.

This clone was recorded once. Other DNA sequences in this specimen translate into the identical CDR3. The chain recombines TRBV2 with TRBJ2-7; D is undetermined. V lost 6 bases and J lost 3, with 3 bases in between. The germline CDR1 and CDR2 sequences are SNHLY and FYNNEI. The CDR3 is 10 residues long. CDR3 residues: CASSSYEQYF. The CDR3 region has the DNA TGTGCCAGCAGCAGCTACGAGCAGTACTTC.

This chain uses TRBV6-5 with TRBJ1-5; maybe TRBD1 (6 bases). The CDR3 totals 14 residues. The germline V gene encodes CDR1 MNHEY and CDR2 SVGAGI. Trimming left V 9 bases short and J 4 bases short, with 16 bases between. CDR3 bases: TGTGCCAGTCGCAAGGGGACAAGTAATCAGCCCCAGCATTTT. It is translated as CASRKGTSNQPQHF.

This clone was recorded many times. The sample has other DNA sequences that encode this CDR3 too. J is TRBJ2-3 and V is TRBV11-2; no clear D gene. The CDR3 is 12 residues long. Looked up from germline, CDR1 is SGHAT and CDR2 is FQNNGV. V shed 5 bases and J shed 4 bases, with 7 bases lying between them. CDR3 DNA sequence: TGTGCCAGCAGCCCATGGCCAGATACGCAGTATTTT. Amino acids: CASSPWPDTQYF.

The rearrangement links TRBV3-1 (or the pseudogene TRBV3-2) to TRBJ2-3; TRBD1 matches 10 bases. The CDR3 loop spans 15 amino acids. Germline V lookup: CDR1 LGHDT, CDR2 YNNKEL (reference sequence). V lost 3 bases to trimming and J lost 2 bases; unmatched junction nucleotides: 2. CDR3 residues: CASSHGTGVTDTQYF. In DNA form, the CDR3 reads TGTGCCAGCAGCCACGGGACAGGGGTCACAGATACGCAGTATTTT.

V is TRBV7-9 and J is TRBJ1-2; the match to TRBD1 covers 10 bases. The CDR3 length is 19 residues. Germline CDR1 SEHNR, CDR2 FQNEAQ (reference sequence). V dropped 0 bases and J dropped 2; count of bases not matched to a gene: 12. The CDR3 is CASSLAMTGGAPINYGYTF. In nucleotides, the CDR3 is TGTGCCAGCAGCTTAGCTATGACAGGGGGCGCTCCTATAAACTATGGCTACACCTTC.

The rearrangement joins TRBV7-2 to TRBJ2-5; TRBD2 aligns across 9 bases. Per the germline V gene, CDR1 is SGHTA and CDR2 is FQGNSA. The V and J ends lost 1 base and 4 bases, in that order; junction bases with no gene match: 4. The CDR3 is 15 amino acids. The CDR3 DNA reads TGTGCCAGCAGCTTAGGGTTTAGCGGGGGAGAGACCCAGTACTTC. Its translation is CASSLGFSGGETQYF.

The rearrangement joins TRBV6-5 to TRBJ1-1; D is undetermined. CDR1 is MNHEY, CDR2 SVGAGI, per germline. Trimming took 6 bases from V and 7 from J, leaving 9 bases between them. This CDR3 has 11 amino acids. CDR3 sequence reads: CASSVSFEAFF. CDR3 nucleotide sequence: TGTGCCAGCAGCGTCTCGTTTGAAGCTTTCTTT.

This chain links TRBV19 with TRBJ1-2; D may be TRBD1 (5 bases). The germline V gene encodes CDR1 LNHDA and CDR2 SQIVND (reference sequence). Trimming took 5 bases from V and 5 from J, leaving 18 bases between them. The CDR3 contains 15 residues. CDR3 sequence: CASSLSRAPRYGYTF. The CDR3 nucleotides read TGTGCCAGTAGTCTCAGCAGGGCCCCACGGTATGGCTACACCTTC.